Detailed here is one TCR beta chain. This specimen comes from a study of blood T cell repertoires in COVID-19. Study-level background: PBMCs, B-cell-depleted T cells, or T cells provided the cDNA or gDNA that made up the material.

Authors' analysis steps: Amplification from reference gene primers served as the basis for estimated nucleated cell counts. Method: immunoSEQ multiplex PCR; TCRdb's copy keeps in-frame clones and lacks some. V, J and clone size derive from that table, while D and trimming were established from the DNA sequence. The data hold 50,000 to 55,000 clones, with around 84% observed a single time. CDR1 and CDR2 (germline): SQVTM, ANQGSEA. The CDR3 runs 12 residues. V was clipped by 5 bases and J by 1 base, with 9 bases between them. This chain uses TRBV29-1 with TRBJ2-7; D gene uncertain. Sequencing was done on a sample of peripheral blood. The receptor was derived from a man between 65 and 85 years old with acute or convalescent COVID-19. The CDR3 is CSVRLVSYEQYF. CDR3 in DNA: TGCAGCGTTCGGTTAGTTTCCTACGAGCAGTACTTC.